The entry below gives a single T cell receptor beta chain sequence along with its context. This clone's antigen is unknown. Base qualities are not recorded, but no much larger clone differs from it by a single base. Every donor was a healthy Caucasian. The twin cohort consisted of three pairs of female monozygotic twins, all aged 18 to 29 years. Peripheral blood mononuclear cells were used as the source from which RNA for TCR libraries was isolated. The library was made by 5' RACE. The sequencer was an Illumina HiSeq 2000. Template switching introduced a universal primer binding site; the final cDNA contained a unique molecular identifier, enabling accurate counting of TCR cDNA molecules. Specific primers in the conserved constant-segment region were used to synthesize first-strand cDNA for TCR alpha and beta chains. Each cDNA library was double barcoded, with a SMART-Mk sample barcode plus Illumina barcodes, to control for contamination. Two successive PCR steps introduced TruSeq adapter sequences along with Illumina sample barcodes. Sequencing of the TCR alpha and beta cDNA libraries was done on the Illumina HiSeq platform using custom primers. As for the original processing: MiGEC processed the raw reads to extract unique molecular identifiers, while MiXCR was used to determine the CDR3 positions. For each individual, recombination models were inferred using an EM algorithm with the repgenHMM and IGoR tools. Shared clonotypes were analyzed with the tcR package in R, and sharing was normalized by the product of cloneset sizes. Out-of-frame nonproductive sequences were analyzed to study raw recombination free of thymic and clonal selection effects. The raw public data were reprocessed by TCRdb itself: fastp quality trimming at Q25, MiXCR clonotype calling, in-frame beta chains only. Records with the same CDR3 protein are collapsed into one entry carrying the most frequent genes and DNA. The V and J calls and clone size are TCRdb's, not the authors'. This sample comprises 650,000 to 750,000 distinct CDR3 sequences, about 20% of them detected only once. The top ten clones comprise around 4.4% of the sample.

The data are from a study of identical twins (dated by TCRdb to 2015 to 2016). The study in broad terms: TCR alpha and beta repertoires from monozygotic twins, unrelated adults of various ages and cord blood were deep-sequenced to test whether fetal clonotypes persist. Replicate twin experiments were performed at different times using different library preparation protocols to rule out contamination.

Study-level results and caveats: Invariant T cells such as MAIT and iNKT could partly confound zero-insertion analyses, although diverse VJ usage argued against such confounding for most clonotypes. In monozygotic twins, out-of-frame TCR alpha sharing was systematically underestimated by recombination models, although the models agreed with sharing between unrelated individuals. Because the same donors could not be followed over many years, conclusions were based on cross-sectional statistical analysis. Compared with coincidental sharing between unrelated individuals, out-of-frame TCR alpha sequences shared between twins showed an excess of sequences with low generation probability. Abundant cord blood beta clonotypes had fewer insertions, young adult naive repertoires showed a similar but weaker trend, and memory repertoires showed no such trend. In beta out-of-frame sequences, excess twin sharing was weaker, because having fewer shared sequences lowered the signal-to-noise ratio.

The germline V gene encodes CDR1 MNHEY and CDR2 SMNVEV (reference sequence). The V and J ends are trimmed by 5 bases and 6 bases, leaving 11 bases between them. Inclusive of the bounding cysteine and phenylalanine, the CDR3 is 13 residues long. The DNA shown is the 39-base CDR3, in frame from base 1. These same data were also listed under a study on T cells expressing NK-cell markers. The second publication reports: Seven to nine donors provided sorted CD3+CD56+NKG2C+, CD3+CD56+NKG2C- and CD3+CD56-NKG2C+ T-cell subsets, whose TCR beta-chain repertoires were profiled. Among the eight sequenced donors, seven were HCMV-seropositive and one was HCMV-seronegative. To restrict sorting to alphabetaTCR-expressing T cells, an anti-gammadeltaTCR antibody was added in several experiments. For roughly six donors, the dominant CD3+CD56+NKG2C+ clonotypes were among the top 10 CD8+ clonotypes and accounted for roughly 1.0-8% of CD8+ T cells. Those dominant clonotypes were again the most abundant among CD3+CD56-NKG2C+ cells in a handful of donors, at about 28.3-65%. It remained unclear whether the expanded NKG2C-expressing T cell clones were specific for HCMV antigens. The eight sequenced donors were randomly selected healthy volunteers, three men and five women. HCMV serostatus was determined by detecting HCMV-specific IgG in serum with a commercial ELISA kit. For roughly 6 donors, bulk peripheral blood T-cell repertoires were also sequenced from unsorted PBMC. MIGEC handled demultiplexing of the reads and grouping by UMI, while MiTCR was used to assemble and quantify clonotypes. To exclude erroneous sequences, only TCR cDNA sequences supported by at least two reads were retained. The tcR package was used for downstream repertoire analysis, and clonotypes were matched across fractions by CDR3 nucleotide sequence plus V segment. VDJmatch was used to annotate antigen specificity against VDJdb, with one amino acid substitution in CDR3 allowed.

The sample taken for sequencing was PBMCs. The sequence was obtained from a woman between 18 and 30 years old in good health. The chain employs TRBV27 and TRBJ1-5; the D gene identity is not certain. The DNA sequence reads TGTGCCAGCAGTCCCCCGGTGGGTCAGCCCCAGCATTTT. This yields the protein CASSPPVGQPQHF.